This TCR beta chain was recovered during a study of cytomegalovirus exposure and HLA in healthy donors. Primers: 60 Vbeta forward and 13 Jbeta reverse. Sequencing used immunoSEQ multiplex PCR; TCRdb keeps in-frame clones, though not all of them. The table for this sample gives some 80,000 clones. The V segment lost 3 bases and the J segment 1 base; nucleotides outside the gene matches: 1. The CDR3 is 14 amino acids. The germline gives CDR1 SEHNR, CDR2 FQNEAQ (reference sequence). The clonotype originates from a man aged 50-60 years in good health and CMV-seropositive. The sequenced sample consisted of PBMCs. The chain joins TRBV7-9 to TRBJ2-7, with TRBD1 identical over 9 bases. CDR3 protein: CASSFGTGSYEQYV. The CDR3 nucleotides are TGTGCCAGCAGCTTCGGGACAGGGTCCTACGAGCAGTACGTC.